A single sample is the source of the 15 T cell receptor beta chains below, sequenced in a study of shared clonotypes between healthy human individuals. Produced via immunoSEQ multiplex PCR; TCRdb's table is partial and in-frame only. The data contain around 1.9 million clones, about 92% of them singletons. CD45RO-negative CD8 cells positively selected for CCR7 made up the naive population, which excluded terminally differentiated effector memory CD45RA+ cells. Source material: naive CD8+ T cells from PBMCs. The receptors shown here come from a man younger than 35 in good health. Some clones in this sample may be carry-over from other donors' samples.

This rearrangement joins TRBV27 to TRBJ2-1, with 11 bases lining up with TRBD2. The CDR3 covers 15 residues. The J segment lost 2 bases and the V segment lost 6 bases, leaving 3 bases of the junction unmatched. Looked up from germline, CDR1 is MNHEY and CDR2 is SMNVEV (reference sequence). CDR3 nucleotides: TGTGCCAGCAGGATTAGCGGGGGGGCCTACAATGAGCAGTTCTTC. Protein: CASRISGGAYNEQFF.

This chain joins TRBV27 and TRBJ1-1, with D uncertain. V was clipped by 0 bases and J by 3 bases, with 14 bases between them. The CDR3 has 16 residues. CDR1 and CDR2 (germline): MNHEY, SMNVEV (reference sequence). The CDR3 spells CASSLSIYLEDTEAFF. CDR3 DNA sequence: TGTGCCAGCAGTTTATCGATCTATCTGGAAGACACTGAAGCTTTCTTT.

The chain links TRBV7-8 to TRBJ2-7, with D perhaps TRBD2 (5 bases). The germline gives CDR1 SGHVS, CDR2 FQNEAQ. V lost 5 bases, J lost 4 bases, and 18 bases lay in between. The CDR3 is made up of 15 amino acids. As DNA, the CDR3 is TGTGCCAGCAGCCCAGGAGGACTCTCGATTTACGAGCAGTACTTC. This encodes CASSPGGLSIYEQYF.

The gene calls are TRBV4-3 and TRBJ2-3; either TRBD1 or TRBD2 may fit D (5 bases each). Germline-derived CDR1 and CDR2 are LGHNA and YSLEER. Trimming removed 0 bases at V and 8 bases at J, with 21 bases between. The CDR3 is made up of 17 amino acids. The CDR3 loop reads CASSQDQRRGLPATQYF. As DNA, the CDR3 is TGCGCCAGCAGCCAAGATCAGAGACGGGGCCTGCCAGCTACGCAGTATTTT.

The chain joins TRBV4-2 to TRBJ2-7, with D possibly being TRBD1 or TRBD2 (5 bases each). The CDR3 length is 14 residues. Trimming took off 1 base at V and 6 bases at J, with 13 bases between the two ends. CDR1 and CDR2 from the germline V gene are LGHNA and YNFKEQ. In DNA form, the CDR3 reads TGTGCCAGCAGCCAAGGGGGACGGCCCTTCGAGCAGTACTTC. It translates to CASSQGGRPFEQYF.

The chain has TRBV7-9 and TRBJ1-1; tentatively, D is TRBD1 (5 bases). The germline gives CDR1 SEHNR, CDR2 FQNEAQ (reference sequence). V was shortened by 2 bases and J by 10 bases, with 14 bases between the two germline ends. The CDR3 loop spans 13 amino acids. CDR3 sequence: CASSLQGAFGAFF. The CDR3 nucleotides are TGTGCCAGCAGCTTACAGGGCGCTTTTGGAGCTTTCTTT.

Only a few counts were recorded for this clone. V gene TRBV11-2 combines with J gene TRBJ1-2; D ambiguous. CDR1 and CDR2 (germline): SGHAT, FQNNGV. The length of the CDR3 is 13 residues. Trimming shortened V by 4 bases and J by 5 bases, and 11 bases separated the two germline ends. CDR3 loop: CASSSALSYGYTF. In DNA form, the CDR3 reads TGTGCCAGCAGCTCTGCCCTCTCTTATGGCTACACCTTC. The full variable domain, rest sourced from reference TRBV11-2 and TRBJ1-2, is EAGVAQSPRYKIIEKRQSVAFWCNPISGHATLYWYQQILGQGPKLLIQFQNNGVVDDSQLPKDRFSAERLKGVDSTLKIQPAKLEDSAVYLCASSSALSYGYTFGSGTRLTVV.

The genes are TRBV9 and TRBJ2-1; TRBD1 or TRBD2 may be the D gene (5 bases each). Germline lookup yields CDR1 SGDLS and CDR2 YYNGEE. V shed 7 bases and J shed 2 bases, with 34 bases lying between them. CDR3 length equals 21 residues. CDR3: CASSSSPGPPGTPKPYNEQFF. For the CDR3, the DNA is TGTGCCAGCTCTTCTTCACCCGGGCCTCCCGGGACCCCCAAGCCCTACAATGAGCAGTTCTTC.

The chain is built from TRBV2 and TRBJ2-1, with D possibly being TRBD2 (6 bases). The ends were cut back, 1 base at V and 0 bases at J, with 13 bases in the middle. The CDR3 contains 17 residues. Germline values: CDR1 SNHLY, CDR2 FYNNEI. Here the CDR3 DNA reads TGTGCCAGCAGTGAAGATGATAGCGGAGCCTCCTACAATGAGCAGTTCTTC. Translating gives CASSEDDSGASYNEQFF.

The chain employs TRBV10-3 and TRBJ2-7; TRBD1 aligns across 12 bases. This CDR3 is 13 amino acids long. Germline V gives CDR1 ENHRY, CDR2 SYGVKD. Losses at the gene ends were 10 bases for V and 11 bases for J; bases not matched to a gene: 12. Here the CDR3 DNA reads TGTGCCACCGCCGGGACAGGGGGCCCGGGGGAGTACTTC. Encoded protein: CATAGTGGPGEYF.

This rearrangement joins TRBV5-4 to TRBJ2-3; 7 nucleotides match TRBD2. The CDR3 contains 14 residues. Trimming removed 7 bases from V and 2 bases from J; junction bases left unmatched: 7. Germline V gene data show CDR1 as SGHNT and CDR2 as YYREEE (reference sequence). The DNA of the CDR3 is TGTGCCAGCTCCCCGGGACTATACACAGATACGCAGTATTTT. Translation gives CASSPGLYTDTQYF.

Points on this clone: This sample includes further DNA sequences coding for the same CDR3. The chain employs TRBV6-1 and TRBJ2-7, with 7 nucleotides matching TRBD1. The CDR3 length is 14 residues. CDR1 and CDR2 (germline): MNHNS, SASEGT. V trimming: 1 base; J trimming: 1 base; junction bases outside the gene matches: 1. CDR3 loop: CASSEGTGSYEQYF. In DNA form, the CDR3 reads TGTGCCAGCAGTGAAGGGACAGGTTCCTACGAGCAGTACTTC.

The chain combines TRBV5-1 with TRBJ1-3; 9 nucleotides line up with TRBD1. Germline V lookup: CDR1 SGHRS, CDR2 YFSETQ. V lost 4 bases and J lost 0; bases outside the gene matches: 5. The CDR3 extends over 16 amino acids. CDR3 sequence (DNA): TGCGCCAGCAGCCGTGGGACAGGGATCTCTGGAAACACCATATATTTT. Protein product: CASSRGTGISGNTIYF.

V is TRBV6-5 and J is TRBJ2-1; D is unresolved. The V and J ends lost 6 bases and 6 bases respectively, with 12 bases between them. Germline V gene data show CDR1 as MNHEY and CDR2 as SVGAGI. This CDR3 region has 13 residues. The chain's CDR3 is CASSFRTANEQFF. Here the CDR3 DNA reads TGTGCCAGCAGCTTCAGGACGGCCAATGAGCAGTTCTTC.

CDR3 DNA: TGTGCCAGCAGCTTAGGGGCGGGAGGGCGGTACGAGCAGTACTTC. Amino acids: CASSLGAGGRYEQYF. The rearrangement joins TRBV7-8 to TRBJ2-7, with 9 bases that match TRBD2. The germline V gene has CDR1 SGHVS and CDR2 FQNEAQ. V shed 1 base and J 4 bases; nucleotides not matched to a gene: 5. This CDR3 is built from 15 residues.